In this sample, the clone carrying this T cell receptor (beta chain) turned up many times. TCRdb called the RT-PCR reads again in MiXCR, with one record for every CDR3 protein. The sample yields approximately 720,000 distinct CDR3 sequences, about 14% seen once. Germline-derived CDR1 and CDR2 are SGDLS and YYNGEE. V lost 0 bases and J lost 5, with 6 bases in between. The CDR3 runs 13 residues. The source material was memory CD4+ T cells from blood. The chain carries TRBV9 and TRBJ1-5; D gene uncertain. The sequence derives from a female donor in good health, serving as a healthy control. The CDR3 DNA follows: TGTGCCAGCAGCGTAGGGGCCGATCAGCCCCAGCATTTT. Amino acid sequence: CASSVGADQPQHF. The entire variable domain, with the rest obtained from reference TRBV9 and TRBJ1-5, is as follows: DSGVTQTPKHLITATGQRVTLRCSPRSGDLSVYWYQQSLDQGLQFLIQYYNGEERAKGNILERFSAQQFPDLHSELNLSSLELGDSALYFCASSVGADQPQHFGDGTRLSIL.